The 20 T cell receptor beta chains reported below all come from one sample, sequenced in a study of OX40 agonist ivuxolimab in advanced cancers. The repertoire was sequenced with immunoSEQ multiplex PCR; TCRdb's copy has only in-frame clones and lacks some. In the table there are roughly 32,000 clones, approximately 78% of which are singletons. Here the sequenced sample was CD4+ or CD8+ T cells sorted from blood, taken in a trial of the OX40 agonist ivuxolimab. The receptors shown here come from an adult with an advanced solid tumor such as melanoma, head and neck, liver or kidney cancer.

J is TRBJ1-6 and V is TRBV4-1; 9 bases map to TRBD1. The CDR3 consists of 18 residues. V trimming: 3 bases; J trimming: 3 bases; junction bases outside the gene matches: 9. Germline V gene data show CDR1 as MGHRA and CDR2 as YSYEKL. The CDR3 region is CASSQTPGQGVYNSPLHF. CDR3 in DNA: TGCGCCAGCAGCCAGACCCCGGGACAGGGTGTCTATAATTCACCCCTCCACTTT.

The chain employs TRBV18 and TRBJ1-5; the D gene is possibly TRBD1 (5 bases). Trimming cost V 2 bases and J 2 bases, with 10 bases left between them. The CDR3 spans 15 residues. Per germline, CDR1 KGHSH and CDR2 LQKENI. CDR3 DNA sequence: TGTGCCAGCTCACCAGGGGGGGGACGCAATCAGCCCCAGCATTTT. Amino acid sequence: CASSPGGGRNQPQHF.

The V and J genes are TRBV14 and TRBJ1-1; tentative D call: TRBD1 (5 bases). V lost 0 bases to trimming and J lost 3 bases, with 5 bases between them. In germline, CDR1 is SGHDN, CDR2 FVKESK. This CDR3 is 13 amino acids long. CDR3 sequence (DNA): TGTGCCAGCAGCCAAGAGGGGCACACTGAAGCTTTCTTT. Its translation is CASSQEGHTEAFF.

This rearrangement joins TRBV18 to TRBJ1-5; unclear D gene. Germline V CDR1 and CDR2: KGHSH, LQKENI. Trimming removed 2 bases from V and 5 bases from J, with 10 bases in between. This CDR3 spans 14 amino acids. In DNA form, the CDR3 reads TGTGCCAGCTCACCAGGCGATTACCATCAGCCCCAGCATTTT. It yields the protein CASSPGDYHQPQHF.

A note on this clone: An end of the junction does not agree with germline; a read error may underlie this. In nucleotides, the CDR3 is TGCGCCAGCAGCCAATTTGGTGTCTGGCACTTC. This gives the protein CASSQFGVWHF. This chain connects TRBV4-3 to TRBJ1-2, with no clear D. Germline V lookup: CDR1 LGHNA, CDR2 YSLEER. The CDR3 is 11 amino acids.

The chain carries TRBV29-1 and TRBJ2-7; D might be TRBD2 (6 bases). CDR1 is SQVTM, CDR2 ANQGSEA, per germline. This CDR3 contains 12 residues. The V end was cut by 6 bases, the J end by 1 base, with 10 bases between. The CDR3 sequence: CSVAGTSYEQYF. DNA for the CDR3: TGCAGCGTGGCCGGGACTTCCTACGAGCAGTACTTC.

The V gene is TRBV18, the J gene TRBJ1-1; weak D call: TRBD1 (5 bases). The CDR3 is made up of 13 amino acids. Germline loops: CDR1 KGHSH, CDR2 LQKENI. Deletions cut 2 bases from V and 2 bases from J, with 6 bases between. The CDR3 loop is CASSPDSNTEAFF. The DNA of the CDR3 is TGTGCCAGCTCACCAGACAGCAACACTGAAGCTTTCTTT.

This rearrangement joins TRBV14 to TRBJ2-3; 9 bases agree with TRBD1. V dropped 4 bases and J dropped 1; count of bases not matched to a gene: 3. Germline loops: CDR1 SGHDN, CDR2 FVKESK. CDR3 length: 15 residues. CDR3 coding DNA: TGTGCCAGCAGCCTCCGGACAGGGGGCACAGATACGCAGTATTTT. It specifies CASSLRTGGTDTQYF.

This clone was seen more than once but under ten times. The chain links TRBV5-3 to TRBJ2-1; weak D call: TRBD2 (5 bases). TRBV5-3 is an ORF, and what it does is uncertain. CDR3 length: 14 amino acids. The V and J ends lost 4 bases and 4 bases respectively, with 12 bases between them. This chain's CDR3 is CARSPRAKYNEQFF. In DNA, the CDR3 is TGTGCCAGAAGCCCGAGGGCCAAGTACAATGAGCAGTTCTTC.

The J gene is TRBJ2-1, the V gene TRBV27; the D gene could be TRBD1 or TRBD2 (5 bases each). There are 15 residues in the CDR3. The germline V gene encodes CDR1 MNHEY and CDR2 SMNVEV (reference sequence). V was clipped by 6 bases and J by 2 bases, with 14 bases between them. The CDR3 region has the DNA TGTGCCAGCAGCCCTGGGGGTAAGACCTACAATGAGCAGTTCTTC. Its protein product is CASSPGGKTYNEQFF.

This clone was seen only once. This rearrangement joins TRBV7-2 to TRBJ1-5, with a tentative D call TRBD1 (6 bases). CDR1 is SGHTA, CDR2 FQGNSA, per germline. The CDR3 sequence is 14 residues long. Trimming took 4 bases from V and 6 from J, leaving 13 bases between them. As DNA, the CDR3 is TGTGCCAGCAGCTCCTCCAGGGGAGGTCAGCCCCAGCATTTT. It is translated as CASSSSRGGQPQHF.

Points on this clone: This same CDR3 is encoded by further DNA sequences in the sample. The chain links TRBV21-1 to TRBJ1-5; TRBD1 is taken as the D call from the table, unchecked against the DNA. TRBV21-1 is given as a pseudogene. The CDR3 sequence is 15 residues long. For the CDR3, the DNA is TGTGCCAGCAGTTGGGGGACAGGCGAGAATCAGCCCCAGCATTTT. Protein sequence: CASSWGTGENQPQHF.

The chain links TRBV5-4 to TRBJ2-1; 8 bases match TRBD2. The length of the CDR3 is 17 residues. The germline gives CDR1 SGHNT, CDR2 YYREEE (reference sequence). Losses at the gene ends were 1 base for V and 6 bases for J; bases not matched to a gene: 12. The CDR3 is CASSLMSGSPSGNEQFF. CDR3 coding DNA: TGTGCCAGCAGCTTGATGAGCGGGAGTCCTTCAGGCAATGAGCAGTTCTTC.

This clone was recorded only once. This chain joins TRBV4-2 and TRBJ2-7; D is unclear. The ends were cut back, 4 bases at V and 1 base at J, with 11 bases in the middle. Germline lookup yields CDR1 LGHNA and CDR2 YNFKEQ. CDR3 size: 14 residues. This CDR3 is CASSPERRSYEQYF. The CDR3 region has the DNA TGTGCCAGCAGCCCTGAGAGGCGTTCCTACGAGCAGTACTTC.

The J gene is TRBJ2-3, the V gene TRBV6-1, with D unclear. This CDR3 has 13 amino acids. Germline CDR1 and CDR2: MNHNS and SASEGT. V was trimmed by 1 base and J by 4 bases, leaving 6 bases between them. The CDR3 nucleotides are TGTGCCAGCAGTGAAGAGGCCCCAGATACGCAGTATTTT. This codes for CASSEEAPDTQYF.

This chain connects TRBV11-2 to TRBJ2-3; D gene ambiguous. The CDR3 covers 14 residues. Germline V lookup: CDR1 SGHAT, CDR2 FQNNGV. Trimming took 3 bases from V and 1 from J, leaving 8 bases between them. CDR3 residues: CASSLRSGTDTQYF. CDR3 DNA: TGTGCCAGCAGCTTGAGGAGCGGCACAGATACGCAGTATTTT.

CDR3 residues: CSVENLGGGYTF. As DNA, the CDR3 is TGCAGCGTTGAGAACCTAGGGGGTGGCTACACCTTC. This chain connects TRBV29-1 to TRBJ1-2; TRBD1 might be the D (6 bases). Germline assignment: CDR1 SQVTM and CDR2 ANQGSEA. This CDR3 is 12 amino acids long. Trimming removed 3 bases at V and 7 bases at J, with 12 bases between.

CDR3 DNA: TGTGCCAGCAGCGTGGGTGGGGGCCTGACAGATACGCAGTATTTT. Its protein product is CASSVGGGLTDTQYF. The rearrangement joins TRBV7-3 to TRBJ2-3; perhaps TRBD1 as D (6 bases). The CDR3 totals 15 residues. The V end was cut by 5 bases, the J end by 3 bases, with 15 bases between. The V gene's germline CDR1 is SGHTA and CDR2 FQGTGA. The variable domain in full, with the rest retrieved from reference TRBV7-3 and TRBJ2-3, is GAGVSQTPSNKVTEKGKYVELRCDPISGHTALYWYRQSLGQGPEFLIYFQGTGAADDSGLPNDRFFAVRPEGSVSTLKIQRTERGDSAVYLCASSVGGGLTDTQYFGPGTRLTVL.

The gene calls are TRBV28 and TRBJ1-5; D is perhaps TRBD1 (5 bases). Trimming took off 7 bases at V and 4 bases at J, with 20 bases between the two ends. Germline lookup yields CDR1 MDHEN and CDR2 SYDVKM. The CDR3 is made up of 16 amino acids. CDR3 residues: CASISPSGGLNQPQHF. CDR3 sequence (DNA): TGTGCCAGCATTTCGCCCAGTGGGGGACTAAATCAGCCCCAGCATTTT.

V usage is TRBV4-1 and J usage is TRBJ2-7; the match to TRBD2 covers 8 bases. The CDR3 has 14 residues. Germline CDR1 and CDR2: MGHRA and YSYEKL. V was clipped by 1 base and J by 2 bases; unmatched bases: 1. DNA of the CDR3: TGCGCCAGCAGCCAAGCGGGGGGGGCCTACGAGCAGTACTTC. Translated, it gives CASSQAGGAYEQYF.